These T cell receptor beta chains were read from a single sample in a study of CD8 T cells in Susac syndrome. TCRdb re-derived calls from the immunoSEQ multiplex PCR reads in MiXCR, one entry per CDR3 protein. The sample lists about 210,000 distinct CDR3 sequences, approximately 94% seen once, with 0.15% to 0.2% in the top ten. The sequenced sample consisted of CD4+ T cells from PBMCs. Receptors originate from a human donor with Susac syndrome. Both conserved end residues are trimmed from each CDR3. Fields, in order: V gene, J gene, CDR3 protein.

V: TRBV7-9
J: TRBJ1-6
CDR3: ASRRENSPLH

V: TRBV9
J: TRBJ1-2
CDR3: ASSQPGTLLNYGYT

V: TRBV5-6
J: TRBJ1-6
CDR3: ASSLARVGQGLPPLH

V: TRBV30
J: TRBJ2-1
CDR3: AWSPDSNNEQF

V: TRBV7-2
J: TRBJ1-6
CDR3: ASSAEGQGVNNSPLH

V: TRBV29-1
J: TRBJ2-3
CDR3: SVEQGFGTDTQY

V: TRBV27
J: TRBJ1-5
CDR3: ASSNDRVDQPQH

V: TRBV9
J: TRBJ1-1
CDR3: ASSLGQTTEAF

V: TRBV5-6
J: TRBJ2-3
CDR3: ASSLGGRRTDTQY

V: TRBV25-1
J: TRBJ1-2
CDR3: ASSQELHGYT

V: TRBV15
J: TRBJ2-2
CDR3: ATSRSALADNAGELF

V: TRBV30
J: TRBJ1-2
CDR3: AWSETANYGYT

V: TRBV5-6
J: TRBJ1-1
CDR3: ASSWRQGWTEAF

V: TRBV9
J: TRBJ2-1
CDR3: ASSPRGGGPSSYNEQF

V: TRBV30
J: TRBJ2-1
CDR3: AWNRPGTSGGAVGNEQF

V: TRBV7-2
J: TRBJ1-5
CDR3: ASSQTGSSQPQH

V: TRBV20-1
J: TRBJ1-5
CDR3: SARAGGVQPQH

V: TRBV4-2
J: TRBJ2-5
CDR3: ASSRGTGVETQY

V: TRBV5-5
J: TRBJ1-1
CDR3: ASSFLGKGTEAF

V: TRBV20-1
J: TRBJ2-3
CDR3: SAGQGRGDTQY

V: TRBV6-2/TRBV6-3
J: TRBJ2-5
CDR3: ASSWQGETQY

V: TRBV7-2
J: TRBJ2-3
CDR3: ASSPGSGGPDTQY

V: TRBV29-1
J: TRBJ2-1
CDR3: SGQRDNEQF

V: TRBV6-2/TRBV6-3
J: TRBJ2-2
CDR3: ASSVRNTGELF

V: TRBV12-3/TRBV12-4
J: TRBJ2-3
CDR3: ASSKLAGGFAAGTDTQY

V: TRBV9
J: TRBJ1-6
CDR3: ASSVNGRPNSPLH

V: TRBV5-1
J: TRBJ1-5
CDR3: ASSPLWDQPQH

V: TRBV19
J: TRBJ1-5
CDR3: ATTNSNQPQH

V: TRBV19
J: TRBJ1-2
CDR3: ASRSNRGSGYT

V: TRBV29-1
J: TRBJ2-1
CDR3: SVPPWTGGDEQF

V: TRBV19
J: TRBJ1-2
CDR3: ASSDRPGDGYT

V: TRBV15
J: TRBJ1-4
CDR3: ATSREPQGEKLF

V: TRBV7-2
J: TRBJ2-7
CDR3: ASSLEIRDEQY

V: TRBV5-6
J: TRBJ1-1
CDR3: ASSLGRRRGRGNTEAF

V: TRBV7-2
J: TRBJ1-3
CDR3: ASSLGGLPWY

V: TRBV18
J: TRBJ1-1
CDR3: ASSPLPGGNTEAF

V: TRBV27
J: TRBJ2-7
CDR3: ASLGQGNMSYEQY

V: TRBV30
J: TRBJ2-1
CDR3: AWSPRTSGYNEQF

V: TRBV7-8
J: TRBJ1-5
CDR3: ASSLARFNQPQH

V: TRBV18
J: TRBJ2-3
CDR3: ASSPLFRGRNTDTQY

V: TRBV2
J: TRBJ1-3
CDR3: ANKKEGRSY

V: TRBV20-1
J: TRBJ2-3
CDR3: SAGLTDTQY